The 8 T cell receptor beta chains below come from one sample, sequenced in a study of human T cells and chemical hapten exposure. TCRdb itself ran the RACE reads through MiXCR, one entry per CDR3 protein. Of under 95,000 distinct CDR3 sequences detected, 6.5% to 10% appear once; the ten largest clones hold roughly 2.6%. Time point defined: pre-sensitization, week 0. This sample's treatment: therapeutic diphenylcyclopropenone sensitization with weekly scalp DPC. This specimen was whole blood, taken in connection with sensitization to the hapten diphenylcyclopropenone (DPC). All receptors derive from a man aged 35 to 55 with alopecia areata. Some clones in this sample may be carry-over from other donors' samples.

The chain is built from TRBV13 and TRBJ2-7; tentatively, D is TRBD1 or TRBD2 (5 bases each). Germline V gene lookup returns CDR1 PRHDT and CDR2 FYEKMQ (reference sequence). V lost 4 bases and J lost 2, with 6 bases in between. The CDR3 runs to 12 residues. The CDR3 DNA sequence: TGTGCCAGCAGCTCGGGGCCCTACGAGCAGTACTTC. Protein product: CASSSGPYEQYF.

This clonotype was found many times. CDR3 in amino acids: CASRRTSGRADTQYF. The CDR3 nucleotides read TGTGCCAGCAGACGGACTAGCGGGAGGGCTGATACGCAGTATTTT. The chain uses TRBV27 and TRBJ2-3, with TRBD2 identical over 15 bases. The junction had 4 bases not matched to a gene; V was cut back by 6 bases and J by 6 bases. This CDR3 has 15 residues. Germline lookup yields CDR1 MNHEY and CDR2 SMNVEV (reference sequence).

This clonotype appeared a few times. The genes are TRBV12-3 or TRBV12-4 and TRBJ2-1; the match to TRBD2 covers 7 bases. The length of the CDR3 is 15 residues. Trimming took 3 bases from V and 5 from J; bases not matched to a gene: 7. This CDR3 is CASSFWAGLNNEQFF. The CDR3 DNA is TGTGCCAGCAGTTTCTGGGCGGGACTAAACAATGAGCAGTTCTTC.

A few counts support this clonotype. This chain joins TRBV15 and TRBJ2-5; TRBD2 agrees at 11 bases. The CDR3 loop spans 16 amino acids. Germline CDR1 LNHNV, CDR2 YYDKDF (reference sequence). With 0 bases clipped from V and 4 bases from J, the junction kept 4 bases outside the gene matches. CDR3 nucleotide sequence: TGTGCCACCAGCAGAGAGCCTAGCGGGAGGAGAGAGACCCAGTACTTC. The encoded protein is CATSREPSGRRETQYF.

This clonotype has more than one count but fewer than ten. CDR3 coding DNA: TGTGCCATCAGGGACGAGAGGGCTGTGTTCTTC. Amino acid sequence: CAIRDERAVFF. V usage is TRBV10-3 and J usage is TRBJ2-1, with TRBD2 as a possible D gene (5 bases). Trimming took off 6 bases at V and 15 bases at J, with 15 bases between the two ends. The CDR3 length is 11 residues. Germline CDR1 and CDR2: ENHRY and SYGVKD.

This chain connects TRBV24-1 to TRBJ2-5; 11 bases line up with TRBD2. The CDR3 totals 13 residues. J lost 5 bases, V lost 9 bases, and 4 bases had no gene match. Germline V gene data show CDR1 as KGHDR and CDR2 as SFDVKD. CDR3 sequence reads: CATGTSGTETQYF. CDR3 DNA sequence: TGTGCCACCGGGACTAGCGGTACCGAGACCCAGTACTTC.

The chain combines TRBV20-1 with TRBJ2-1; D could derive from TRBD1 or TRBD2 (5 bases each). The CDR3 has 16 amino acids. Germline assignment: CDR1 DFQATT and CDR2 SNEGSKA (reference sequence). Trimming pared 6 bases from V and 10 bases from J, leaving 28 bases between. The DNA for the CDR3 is TGCAGTGCAACCCCGGTGGGACCCGGCATCCACTACGAGCAGTTCTTC. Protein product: CSATPVGPGIHYEQFF.

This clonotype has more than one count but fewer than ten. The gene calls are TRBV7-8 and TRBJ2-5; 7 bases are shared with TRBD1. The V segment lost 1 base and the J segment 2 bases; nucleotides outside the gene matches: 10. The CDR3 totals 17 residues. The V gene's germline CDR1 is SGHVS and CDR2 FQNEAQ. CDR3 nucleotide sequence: TGTGCCAGCAGCTTAGAACTTTCGAGACAGGGACAAGAGACCCAGTACTTC. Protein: CASSLELSRQGQETQYF.